This T cell receptor beta chain was recovered during a study of OX40 agonist ivuxolimab in advanced cancers. No patient had autoimmune disease or received systemic immunosuppression. Libraries were prepared by immunoSEQ multiplex PCR; TCRdb keeps only in-frame clonotypes and omits some of them. The data show about 79,000 clones, roughly 86% seen once. Germline V lookup: CDR1 LNHDA, CDR2 SQIVND (reference sequence). The CDR3 covers 15 residues. J gave up 6 bases and V 5 bases, and 5 bases lay outside the gene matches. The chain carries TRBV19 and TRBJ1-6; 9 nucleotides align to TRBD1. The sequence was obtained from an adult with an advanced solid tumor such as melanoma, head and neck, liver or kidney cancer. The sample in question was CD4+ or CD8+ T cells sorted from blood, obtained in a trial of the OX40 agonist ivuxolimab. The CDR3 bases are TGTGCCAGTAGTCCGGACAGGGGAGGTAATTCACCCCTCCACTTT. It translates to CASSPDRGGNSPLHF.